This T cell receptor (beta chain) is drawn from a study of blood T cell repertoires in COVID-19. Germline-derived CDR1 and CDR2 are SGDLS and YYNGEE. Deletions cut 2 bases from V and 8 bases from J, with 19 bases between. The CDR3 loop spans 15 amino acids. In the study's own analysis: Quantification of nucleated cells was approximated via reference gene primer amplification. Libraries were prepared by immunoSEQ multiplex PCR; TCRdb keeps only in-frame clonotypes and omits some of them. V and J calls and clone size are copied from that table; D and trimming were computed from the DNA. The sample gives 60,000 to 95,000 clones, around 91% of which show up once; 5.5% to 6% is in the top ten.

Source material: peripheral blood. J is TRBJ1-2 and V is TRBV9, with a possible D match to TRBD1 (6 bases). The receptor was isolated from a human donor in a cohort sampled during active COVID-19. In DNA form, the CDR3 reads TGTGCCAGCAGCGTGACTGGGGGCGCCGGAGCGGGCTACACCTTC. Translated, it gives CASSVTGGAGAGYTF.